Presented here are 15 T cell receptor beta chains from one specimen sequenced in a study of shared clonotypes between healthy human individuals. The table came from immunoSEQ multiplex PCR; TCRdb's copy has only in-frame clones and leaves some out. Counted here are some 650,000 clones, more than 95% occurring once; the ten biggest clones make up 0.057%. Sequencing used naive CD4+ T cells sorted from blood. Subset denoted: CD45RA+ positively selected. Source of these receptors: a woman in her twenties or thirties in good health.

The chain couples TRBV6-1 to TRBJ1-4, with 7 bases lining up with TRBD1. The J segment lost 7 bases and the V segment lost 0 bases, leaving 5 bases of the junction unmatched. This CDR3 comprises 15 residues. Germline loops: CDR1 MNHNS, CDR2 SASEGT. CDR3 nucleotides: TGTGCCAGCAGTGAAGCGTCAGGGGGAGGTGAAAAACTGTTTTTT. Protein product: CASSEASGGGEKLFF.

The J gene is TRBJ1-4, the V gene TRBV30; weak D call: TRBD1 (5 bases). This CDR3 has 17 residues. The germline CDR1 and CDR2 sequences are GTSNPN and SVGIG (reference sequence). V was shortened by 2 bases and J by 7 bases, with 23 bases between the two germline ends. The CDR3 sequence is CAWSYSGTATWGEKLFF. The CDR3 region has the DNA TGTGCCTGGAGTTATTCCGGGACGGCAACCTGGGGTGAAAAACTGTTTTTT. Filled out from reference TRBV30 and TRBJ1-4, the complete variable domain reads SQTIHQWPATLVQPVGSPLSLECTVEGTSNPNLYWYRQAAGRGLQLLFYSVGIGQISSEVPQNLSASRPQDRQFILSSKKLLLSDSGFYLCAWSYSGTATWGEKLFFGSGTQLSVL.

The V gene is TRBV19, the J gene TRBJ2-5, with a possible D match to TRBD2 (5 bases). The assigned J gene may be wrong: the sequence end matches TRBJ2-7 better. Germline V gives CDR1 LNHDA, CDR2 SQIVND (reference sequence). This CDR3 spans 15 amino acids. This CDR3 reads CASSISAGQIYEQYF. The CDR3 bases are TGTGCCAGTAGTATTTCGGCGGGTCAGATATACGAGCAGTACTTC.

CDR3 DNA sequence: TGTGCCTGGACCCCCGGACTAGCGGGAGGTCTTAGGGGGGAGACCCAGTACTTC. Amino acid sequence: CAWTPGLAGGLRGETQYF. The chain joins TRBV30 to TRBJ2-5, with 14 bases lining up with TRBD2. Germline V gene lookup returns CDR1 GTSNPN and CDR2 SVGIG (reference sequence). Trimming took 4 bases from V and 5 from J; bases not matched to a gene: 15. This CDR3 contains 18 residues.

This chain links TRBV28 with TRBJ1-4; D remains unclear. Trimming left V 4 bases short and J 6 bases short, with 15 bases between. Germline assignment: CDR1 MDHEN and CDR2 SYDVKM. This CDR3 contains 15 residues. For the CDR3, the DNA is TGTGCCAGCAGTTCAACTCTAGCTTTCGATGAAAAACTGTTTTTT. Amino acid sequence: CASSSTLAFDEKLFF.

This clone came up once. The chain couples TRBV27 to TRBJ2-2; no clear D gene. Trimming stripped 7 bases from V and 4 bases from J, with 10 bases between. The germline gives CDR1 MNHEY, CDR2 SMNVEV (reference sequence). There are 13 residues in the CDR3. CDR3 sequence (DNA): TGTGCCAGCACTAGTCTCGGCACCGGGGAGCTGTTTTTT. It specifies CASTSLGTGELFF.

The chain's CDR3 is CASTPKLYWRGEQYF. The CDR3 bases are TGTGCCAGCACCCCTAAGTTGTATTGGAGGGGCGAGCAGTACTTC. V usage is TRBV28 and J usage is TRBJ2-7, with TRBD2 as a possible D gene (6 bases). Trimming removed 7 bases at V and 6 bases at J, with 22 bases between. Germline CDR1 MDHEN, CDR2 SYDVKM. This CDR3 comprises 15 residues.

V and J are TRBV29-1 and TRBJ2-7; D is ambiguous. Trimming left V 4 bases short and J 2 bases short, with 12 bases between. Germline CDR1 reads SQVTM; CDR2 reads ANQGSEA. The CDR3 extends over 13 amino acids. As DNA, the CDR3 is TGCAGCGTTGTTGCGGAACCTACCTACGAGCAGTACTTC. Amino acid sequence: CSVVAEPTYEQYF.

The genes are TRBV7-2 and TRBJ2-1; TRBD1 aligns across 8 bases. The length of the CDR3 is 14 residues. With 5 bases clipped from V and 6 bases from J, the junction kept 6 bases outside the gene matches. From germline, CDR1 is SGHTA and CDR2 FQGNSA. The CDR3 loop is CASSGRGLGNEQFF. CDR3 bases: TGTGCCAGCAGCGGCAGGGGGCTCGGCAATGAGCAGTTCTTC. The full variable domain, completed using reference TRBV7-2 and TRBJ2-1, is GAGVSQSPSNKVTEKGKDVELRCDPISGHTALYWYRQSLGQGLEFLIYFQGNSAPDKSGLPSDRFSAERTGGSVSTLTIQRTQQEDSAVYLCASSGRGLGNEQFFGPGTRLTVL.

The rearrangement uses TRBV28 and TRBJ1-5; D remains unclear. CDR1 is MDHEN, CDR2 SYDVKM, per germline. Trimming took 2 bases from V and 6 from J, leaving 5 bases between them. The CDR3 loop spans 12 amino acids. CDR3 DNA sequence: TGTGCCAGCAGTTTAATCCGTCAGCCCCAGCATTTT. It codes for CASSLIRQPQHF.

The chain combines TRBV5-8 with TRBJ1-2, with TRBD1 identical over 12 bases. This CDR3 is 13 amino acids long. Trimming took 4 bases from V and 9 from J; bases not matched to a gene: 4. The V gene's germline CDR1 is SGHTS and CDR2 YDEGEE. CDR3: CASSMGQGASYTF. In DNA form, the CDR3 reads TGTGCCAGCAGCATGGGACAGGGGGCTAGCTACACCTTC.

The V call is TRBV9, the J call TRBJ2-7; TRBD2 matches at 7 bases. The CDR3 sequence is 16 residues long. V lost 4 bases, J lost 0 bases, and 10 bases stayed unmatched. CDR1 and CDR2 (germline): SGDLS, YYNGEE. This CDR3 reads CASSPVPAGSSYEQYF. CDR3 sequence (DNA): TGTGCCAGCAGCCCAGTACCAGCGGGGAGCTCCTACGAGCAGTACTTC.

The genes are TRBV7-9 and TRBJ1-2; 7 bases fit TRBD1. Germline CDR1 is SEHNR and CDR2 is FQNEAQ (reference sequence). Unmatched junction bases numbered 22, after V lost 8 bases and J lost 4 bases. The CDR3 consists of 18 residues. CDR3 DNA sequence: TGTGCCAGCCCCAGACTCCGGGACAGAGGTCGGGCTGGCTATGGCTACACCTTC. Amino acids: CASPRLRDRGRAGYGYTF.

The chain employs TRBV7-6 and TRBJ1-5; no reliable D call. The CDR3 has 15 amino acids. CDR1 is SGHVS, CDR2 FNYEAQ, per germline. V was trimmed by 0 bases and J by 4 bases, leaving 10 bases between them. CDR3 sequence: CASSLAPGENQPQHF. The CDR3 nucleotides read TGTGCCAGCAGCTTAGCCCCCGGGGAGAATCAGCCCCAGCATTTT.

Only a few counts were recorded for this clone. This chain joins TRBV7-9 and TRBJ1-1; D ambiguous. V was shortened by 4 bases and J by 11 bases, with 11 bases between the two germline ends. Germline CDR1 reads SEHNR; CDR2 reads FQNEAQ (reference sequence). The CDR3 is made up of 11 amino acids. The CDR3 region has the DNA TGTGCCAGCAGCTCCCAAGTGGGTGCTTTCTTT. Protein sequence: CASSSQVGAFF.